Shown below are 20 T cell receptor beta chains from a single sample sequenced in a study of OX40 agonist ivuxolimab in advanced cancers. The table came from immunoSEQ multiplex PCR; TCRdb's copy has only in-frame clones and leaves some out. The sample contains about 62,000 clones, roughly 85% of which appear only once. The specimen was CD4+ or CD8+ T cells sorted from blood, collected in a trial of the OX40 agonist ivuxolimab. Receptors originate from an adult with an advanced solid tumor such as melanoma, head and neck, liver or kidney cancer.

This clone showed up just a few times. The CDR3 DNA reads TGTGCCAGCAGCCCTGCTAGGGGGGGAACTAATGAAAAACTGTTTTTT. It translates to CASSPARGGTNEKLFF. The genes are TRBV7-9 and TRBJ1-4, with D possibly matching TRBD1 (6 bases). Germline V lookup: CDR1 SEHNR, CDR2 FQNEAQ (reference sequence). The CDR3 contains 16 residues. V was pared by 5 bases and J by 1 base, with 14 bases between.

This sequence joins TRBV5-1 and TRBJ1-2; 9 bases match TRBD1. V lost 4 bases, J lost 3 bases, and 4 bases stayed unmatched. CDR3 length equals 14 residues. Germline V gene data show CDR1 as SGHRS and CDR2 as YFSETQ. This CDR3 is CASSETGGDYGYTF. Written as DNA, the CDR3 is TGCGCCAGCAGCGAGACAGGGGGGGACTATGGCTACACCTTC.

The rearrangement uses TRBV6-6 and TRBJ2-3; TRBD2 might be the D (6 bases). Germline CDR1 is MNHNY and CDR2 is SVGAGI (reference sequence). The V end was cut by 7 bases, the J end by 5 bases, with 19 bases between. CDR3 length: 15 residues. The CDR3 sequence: CASTQGLSKVDTQYF. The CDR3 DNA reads TGTGCCAGCACTCAGGGACTTTCCAAGGTAGATACGCAGTATTTT.

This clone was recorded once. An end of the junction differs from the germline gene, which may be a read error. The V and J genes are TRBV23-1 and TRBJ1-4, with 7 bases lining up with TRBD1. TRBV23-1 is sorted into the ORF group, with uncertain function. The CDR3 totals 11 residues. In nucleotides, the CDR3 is TGCGCCAGCAGTCGTCCGGGACAGTGGCTTTTT. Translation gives CASSRPGQWLF.

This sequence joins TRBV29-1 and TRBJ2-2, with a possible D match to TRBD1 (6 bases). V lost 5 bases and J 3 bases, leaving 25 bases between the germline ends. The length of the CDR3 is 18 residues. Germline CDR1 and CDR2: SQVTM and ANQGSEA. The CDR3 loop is CSVPGGSGLYADTGELFF. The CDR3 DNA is TGCAGCGTTCCTGGGGGCTCGGGCTTATATGCGGACACCGGGGAGCTGTTTTTT.

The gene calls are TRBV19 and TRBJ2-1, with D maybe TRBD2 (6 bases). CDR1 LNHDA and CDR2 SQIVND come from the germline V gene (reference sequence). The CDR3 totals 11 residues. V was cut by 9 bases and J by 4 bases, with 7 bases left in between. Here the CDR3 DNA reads TGTGCCAGCGGGAGTTACAATGAGCAGTTCTTC. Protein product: CASGSYNEQFF.

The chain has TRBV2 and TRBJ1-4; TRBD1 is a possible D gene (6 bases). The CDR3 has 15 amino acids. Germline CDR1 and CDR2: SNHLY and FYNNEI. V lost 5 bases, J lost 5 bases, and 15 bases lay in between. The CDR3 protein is CASSHLGGDNEKLFF. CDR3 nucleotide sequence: TGTGCCAGCAGTCACCTCGGGGGCGACAATGAAAAACTGTTTTTT. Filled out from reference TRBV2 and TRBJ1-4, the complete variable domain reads EPEVTQTPSHQVTQMGQEVILRCVPISNHLYFYWYRQILGQKVEFLVSFYNNEISEKSEIFDDQFSVERPDGSNFTLKIRSTKLEDSAMYFCASSHLGGDNEKLFFGSGTQLSVL.

This CDR3 reads CASSVGAGEIYEQYF. The DNA for the CDR3 is TGTGCCAGCAGCGTCGGGGCAGGGGAAATATACGAGCAGTACTTC. This chain joins TRBV9 and TRBJ2-7, with D tentatively TRBD1 (6 bases). V was pared by 2 bases and J by 4 bases, with 16 bases between. This CDR3 comprises 15 residues. The germline gives CDR1 SGDLS, CDR2 YYNGEE.

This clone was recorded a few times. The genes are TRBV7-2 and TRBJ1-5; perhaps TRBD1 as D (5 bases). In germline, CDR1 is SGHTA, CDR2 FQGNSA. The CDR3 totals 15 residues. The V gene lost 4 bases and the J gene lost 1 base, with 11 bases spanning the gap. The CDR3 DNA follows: TGTGCCAGCAGCTCAGAGGGGATAAGCAATCAGCCCCAGCATTTT. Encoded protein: CASSSEGISNQPQHF.

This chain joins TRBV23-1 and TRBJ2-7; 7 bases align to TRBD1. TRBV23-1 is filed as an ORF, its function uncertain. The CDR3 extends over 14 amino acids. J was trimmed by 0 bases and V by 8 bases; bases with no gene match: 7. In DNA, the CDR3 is TGCGCCAGCGGCCCAGGACAGGCCTCCTACGAGCAGTACTTC. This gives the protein CASGPGQASYEQYF.

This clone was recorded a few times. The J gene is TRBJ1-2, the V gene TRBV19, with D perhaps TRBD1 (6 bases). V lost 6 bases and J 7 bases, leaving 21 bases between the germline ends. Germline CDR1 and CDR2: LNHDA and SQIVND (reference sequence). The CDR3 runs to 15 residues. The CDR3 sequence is CASRPTARGGLGYTF. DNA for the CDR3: TGTGCCAGTAGACCGACCGCGAGGGGGGGGCTTGGCTACACCTTC.

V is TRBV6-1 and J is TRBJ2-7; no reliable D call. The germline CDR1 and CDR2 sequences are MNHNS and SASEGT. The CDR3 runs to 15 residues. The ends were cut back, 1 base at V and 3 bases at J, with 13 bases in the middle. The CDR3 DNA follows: TGTGCCAGCAGTGAAGGCAACTTCCCGGGCTACGAGCAGTACTTC. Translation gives CASSEGNFPGYEQYF.

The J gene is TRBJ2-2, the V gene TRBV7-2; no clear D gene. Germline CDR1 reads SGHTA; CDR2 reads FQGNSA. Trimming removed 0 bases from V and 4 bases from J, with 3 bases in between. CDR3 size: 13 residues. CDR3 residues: CASSLAATGELFF. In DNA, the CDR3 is TGTGCCAGCAGCTTAGCAGCCACCGGGGAGCTGTTTTTT.

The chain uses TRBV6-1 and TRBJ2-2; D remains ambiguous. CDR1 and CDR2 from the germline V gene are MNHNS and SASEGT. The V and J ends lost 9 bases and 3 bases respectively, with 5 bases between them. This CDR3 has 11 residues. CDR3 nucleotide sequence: TGTGCCAGAGTTTACACCGGGGAGCTGTTTTTT. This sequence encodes CARVYTGELFF.

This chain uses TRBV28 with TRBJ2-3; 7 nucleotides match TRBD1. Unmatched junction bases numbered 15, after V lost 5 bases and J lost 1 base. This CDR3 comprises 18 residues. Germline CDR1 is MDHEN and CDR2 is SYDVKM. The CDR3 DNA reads TGTGCCAGCAGTACCACCGGGACAGCCCCTGAGGGCACAGATACGCAGTATTTT. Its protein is CASSTTGTAPEGTDTQYF.

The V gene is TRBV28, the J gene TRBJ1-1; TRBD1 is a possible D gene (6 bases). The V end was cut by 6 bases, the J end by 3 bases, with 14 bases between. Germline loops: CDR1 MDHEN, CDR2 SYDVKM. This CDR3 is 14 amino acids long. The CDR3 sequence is CASRSQGRHTEAFF. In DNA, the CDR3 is TGTGCCAGCAGGTCACAGGGACGACACACTGAAGCTTTCTTT.

CDR3 sequence (DNA): TGTGCCAGCAGCCCAGCCACAGATACGCAGTATTTT. It is translated as CASSPATDTQYF. This sequence joins TRBV7-8 and TRBJ2-3; D gene ambiguous. The CDR3 spans 12 residues. V was trimmed by 5 bases and J by 2 bases, leaving 5 bases between them. Looked up from germline, CDR1 is SGHVS and CDR2 is FQNEAQ.

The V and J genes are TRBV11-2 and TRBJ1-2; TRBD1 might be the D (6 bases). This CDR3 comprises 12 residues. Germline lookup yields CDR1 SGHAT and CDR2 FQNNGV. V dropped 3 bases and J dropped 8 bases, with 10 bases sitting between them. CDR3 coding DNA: TGTGCCAGCAGCTTCCGGCAGGGGGGCTACACCTTC. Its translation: CASSFRQGGYTF.

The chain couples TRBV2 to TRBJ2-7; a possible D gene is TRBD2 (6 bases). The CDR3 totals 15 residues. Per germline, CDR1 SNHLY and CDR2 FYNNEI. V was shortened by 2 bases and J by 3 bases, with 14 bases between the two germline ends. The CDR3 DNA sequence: TGTGCCAGCAGTGAACTGCAGGTGGAGGGCTACGAGCAGTACTTC. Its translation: CASSELQVEGYEQYF.

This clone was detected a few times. As DNA, the CDR3 is TGTGCCAGCAGTGAGGGGACAGTCAATCAGCCCCAGCATTTT. It translates to CASSEGTVNQPQHF. V gene TRBV2 combines with J gene TRBJ1-5; TRBD1 agrees at 7 bases. Germline lookup yields CDR1 SNHLY and CDR2 FYNNEI. CDR3 length: 14 amino acids. With V trimmed by 3 bases and J by 3 bases, 2 bases remained unmatched.